This T cell receptor (beta chain) derives from a study of blood T cell repertoires in COVID-19. Sequenced by immunoSEQ multiplex PCR; TCRdb stores in-frame clones only, minus some. The sample has under 45,000 clones, 83% seen once. This clone was recorded once. CDR1 SGHTA and CDR2 FQGNSA come from the germline V gene. V lost 1 base to trimming and J lost 4 bases; unmatched junction nucleotides: 4. The CDR3 loop spans 15 amino acids. The source of this sequence is a woman aged 80 or over with active or convalescent COVID-19. Source material: peripheral blood. The genes are TRBV7-2 and TRBJ2-7, with 10 positions matching TRBD2. The CDR3 bases are TGTGCCAGCAGCTTAGTCCTAGCGGGAGCGTACGAGCAGTACTTC. Amino acid sequence: CASSLVLAGAYEQYF.